A single TCR beta chain is shown here with its context. Its antigen is currently unknown. The data are from a study of OX40 agonist ivuxolimab in advanced cancers. About the study: A history of anti-PD-1, anti-PD-L1 or anti-CTLA-4 therapy was acceptable, and roughly 40% had some. Study-level findings and limits: Partial responders at 0.1-3.0 mg/kg showed near-lowest clonal expansion. Both CD4+ and CD8+ T cell populations in blood had undergone clonal expansion by week 6 at 0.1 to 3.0 mg/kg.

With 2 bases removed from V and 1 base from J, the gap between germline ends came to 14 bases. The CDR3 runs to 16 residues. Germline V CDR1 and CDR2: LGHNA, YSLEER. TCRdb's copy holds only in-frame clones and misses some; the assay was immunoSEQ multiplex PCR. The sample carries some 74,000 clones, 90% to 95% recorded once. The TCR was taken from an adult with an advanced solid tumor such as melanoma, head and neck, liver or kidney cancer. The sequencing here drew on CD4+ or CD8+ T cells sorted from blood, taken in a trial of the OX40 agonist ivuxolimab. This chain links TRBV4-3 with TRBJ2-5; D is perhaps TRBD2 (6 bases). The CDR3 DNA reads as TGCGCCAGCAGCCAACAGAGCGGGCCGCCCCAAGAGACCCAGTACTTC. Translating it yields CASSQQSGPPQETQYF.